This entry concerns a single T cell receptor beta chain. This entry is derived from a study of beta chain features in type 1 diabetes. The sequenced template was cDNA made from the entire isolated RNA. Sequencing was performed with immunoSEQ multiplex PCR; in TCRdb, only in-frame clones are kept and a portion is missing. Of about 210,000 clones listed, about a tenth are singletons. There are 12 residues in the CDR3. V was trimmed by 5 bases and J by 3 bases, leaving 7 bases between them. CDR1 LNHNV and CDR2 YYDKDF come from the germline V gene (reference sequence). The origin of this receptor is a man aged 18-30 years in good health. The sample taken for sequencing was central memory CD4+ T cells from blood. The chain is built from TRBV15 and TRBJ1-1; no clear D. In nucleotides, the CDR3 is TGTGCCACCAGCCGCCGGGACACTGAAGCTTTCTTT. It encodes CATSRRDTEAFF.